This T cell receptor beta chain was recorded in a study of neurological immune-mediated disorders. Each TCR transcript was tagged with a 10-nucleotide random UMI during 5'RACE. Each CDR3 protein gets one entry after TCRdb re-called the 5' RACE reads with MiXCR. The data show tens of thousands of distinct CDR3 sequences, 20% to 30% seen once. As for time point: technical triplicate 2. Study-wide points: In HTLV-1-associated myelopathy, TCR clonal expansion was greatest, whereas multiple sclerosis had the least, falling below healthy controls.

This clonotype has a count of ten or more. Its antigen is unknown. The CDR3 consists of 17 residues. Germline V CDR1 and CDR2: SGHRS, YFSETQ. V gave up 4 bases and J gave up 6 bases; unmatched junction bases: 13. The receptor was derived from a man aged 55 to 70 with HTLV-1-associated myelopathy (HAM/TSP). The sequenced sample consisted of PBMCs. V usage is TRBV5-1 and J usage is TRBJ2-3; 11 positions agree with TRBD2. CDR3 nucleotides: TGCGCCAGCAGCCCGGGACTAGCGGAGGGGTTATGGGATACGCAGTATTTT. Its protein is CASSPGLAEGLWDTQYF. Supplemented by reference TRBV5-1 and TRBJ2-3, the full variable domain reads KAGVTQTPRYLIKTRGQQVTLSCSPISGHRSVSWYQQTPGQGLQFLFEYFSETQRNKGNFPGRFSGRQFSNSRSEMNVSTLELGDSALYLCASSPGLAEGLWDTQYFGPGTRLTVL.